Listed here are 13 T cell receptor beta chains from one sample, sequenced in a study of T cells in Graves' hyperthyroidism and ophthalmopathy (dated by TCRdb to about 2019). Library preparation used multiplex PCR. Sequencing instrument: Illumina HiSeq 2000. TCR beta CDR3 regions were amplified from RNA transcripts. A first-round RT-PCR of the TCR CDR3 used the HTBI primer set with the Qiagen OneStep RT-PCR kit. In-frame beta chains were kept once TCRdb had trimmed the public reads at Q25 with fastp and called clones with MiXCR. CDR3 protein sequences are deduplicated, and each keeps its most common genes and DNA. The sample table lists a few hundred thousand distinct CDR3 sequences, around 16% of them with a count of one. Under 8% of the sample rests with the top ten. The sequenced material came from blood. The receptors were sampled from a woman between 25 and 40 years old with Graves' hyperthyroidism.

This clonotype was detected ten times or more. CDR3 loop: CASRTTGYEQYF. The CDR3 region has the DNA TGTGCCAGCAGGACCACAGGGTACGAGCAGTACTTC. This chain links TRBV6-1 with TRBJ2-7, with D tentatively TRBD1 (6 bases). This CDR3 is 12 amino acids long. V was trimmed by 6 bases and J by 4 bases, leaving 10 bases between them. CDR1 is MNHNS and CDR2 is SASEGT in the germline V gene.

The rearrangement links TRBV20-1 to TRBJ1-2; D not resolved. Trimming shortened V by 0 bases and J by 9 bases, and 17 bases separated the two germline ends. This CDR3 contains 14 residues. The germline CDR1 and CDR2 sequences are DFQATT and SNEGSKA (reference sequence). CDR3 in amino acids: CSARDPGGLFSYTF. In DNA, the CDR3 is TGCAGTGCTAGAGATCCCGGCGGCCTTTTCAGCTACACCTTC.

This chain joins TRBV7-2 and TRBJ2-7; 11 nucleotides align to TRBD2. Trimming cost V 4 bases and J 4 bases; bases outside gene matches: 6. The CDR3 consists of 15 residues. Germline V gene lookup returns CDR1 SGHTA and CDR2 FQGNSA. Here the CDR3 DNA reads TGTGCCAGCAGCTCCAAAACTAGCGGGAGTTACGAGCAGTACTTC. Encoded protein: CASSSKTSGSYEQYF. Based on the CDR3 plus reference TRBV7-2 and TRBJ2-7, the full variable domain is GAGVSQSPSNKVTEKGKDVELRCDPISGHTALYWYRQSLGQGLEFLIYFQGNSAPDKSGLPSDRFSAERTGGSVSTLTIQRTQQEDSAVYLCASSSKTSGSYEQYFGPGTRLTVT.

Notes on this clonotype: With a much larger clone just one base away, this may be a read error. V and J are TRBV6-5 and TRBJ2-1, with TRBD1 matching over 10 bases. The CDR3 is 15 amino acids. V lost 0 bases, J lost 10 bases, and 6 bases stayed unmatched. CDR1 and CDR2 from the germline V gene are MNHEY and SVGAGI. CDR3 protein: CASSYSGTGAYEQFF. The CDR3, as DNA: TGTGCCAGCAGTTACTCGGGGACAGGGGCCTACGAGCAGTTCTTC.

J is TRBJ1-2 and V is TRBV6-2 or TRBV6-3; D is unresolved. The germline V gene encodes CDR1 MNHEY and CDR2 SVGEGT. The CDR3 spans 15 residues. The V end was cut by 2 bases, the J end by 6 bases, with 16 bases between. The CDR3 DNA sequence: TGTGCCAGCAGTTACCGGACGGTTCTTACCCATGGCTACACCTTC. Translation: CASSYRTVLTHGYTF.

This clonotype was observed a few times. A much larger clone differs from this one at a single base, so this may be a read error. This rearrangement joins TRBV2 to TRBJ2-7; TRBD1 matches at 8 bases. The CDR3 consists of 13 residues. Germline assignment: CDR1 SNHLY and CDR2 FYNNEI. The CDR3 bases are TGTGCCGGCAGACTGGGACAGGCAGGCGAGCAGTACTTC. Its translation: CAGRLGQAGEQYF.

This clonotype was detected a few times. Mismatch with germline at one junction end may stem from a read error. The rearrangement joins TRBV20-1 to TRBJ2-1; no clear D. The CDR3 sequence is 13 residues long. Germline V gives CDR1 DFQATT, CDR2 SNEGSKA (reference sequence). This chain's CDR3 is CSARIPARNGQFF. The CDR3 DNA sequence: TGCAGTGCTAGAATCCCAGCGAGGAATGGGCAGTTCTTC.

This clonotype was observed many times. The rearrangement links TRBV7-2 to TRBJ2-3; D may be TRBD1 or TRBD2 (5 bases each). Germline V gene lookup returns CDR1 SGHTA and CDR2 FQGNSA. The CDR3 loop spans 16 amino acids. V lost 7 bases and J lost 3, with 20 bases in between. For the CDR3, the DNA is TGTGCCAGCACACCCAGAACCGGGGCAGGGACAGATACGCAGTATTTT. It specifies CASTPRTGAGTDTQYF.

The chain is built from TRBV28 and TRBJ2-7, with D perhaps TRBD2 (5 bases). The ends were cut back, 11 bases at V and 4 bases at J, with 18 bases in the middle. This CDR3 spans 13 amino acids. Germline V gene data show CDR1 as MDHEN and CDR2 as SYDVKM. The chain's CDR3 is CASSAPSSYEQYF. CDR3 DNA sequence: TGTGCCTCTTCGGCTCCTAGCTCTTACGAGCAGTACTTC.

This clonotype came up a few times. The rearrangement joins TRBV20-1 to TRBJ1-5; 7 bases are a match to TRBD1. With 5 bases clipped from V and 0 bases from J, the junction kept 10 bases outside the gene matches. The germline CDR1 and CDR2 sequences are DFQATT and SNEGSKA (reference sequence). The CDR3 has 16 amino acids. Here the CDR3 DNA reads TGCAGTGCTGGATCACAGGGGACATATAGCAATCAGCCCCAGCATTTT. It translates to CSAGSQGTYSNQPQHF.

This clonotype was seen many times. This chain links TRBV2 with TRBJ2-1; 9 bases are shared with TRBD2. This CDR3 contains 14 residues. The V gene's germline CDR1 is SNHLY and CDR2 FYNNEI. The J segment lost 3 bases and the V segment lost 7 bases, leaving 4 bases of the junction unmatched. CDR3 residues: CASMGLADYNEQFF. DNA of the CDR3: TGTGCCAGCATGGGACTAGCAGACTACAATGAGCAGTTCTTC.

This clonotype was counted many times. This chain uses TRBV28 with TRBJ2-7; 8 nucleotides agree with TRBD1. This CDR3 is 14 amino acids long. V shed 6 bases, J shed 3 bases, and the junction held 7 bases outside the gene matches. CDR1 and CDR2 from the germline V gene are MDHEN and SYDVKM. CDR3 in amino acids: CASRTGVSHYEQYF. The CDR3 coding sequence is TGTGCCAGCAGGACAGGGGTATCTCACTACGAGCAGTACTTC. The variable domain in full, completed from reference TRBV28 and TRBJ2-7, reads DVKVTQSSRYLVKRTGEKVFLECVQDMDHENMFWYRQDPGLGLRLIYFSYDVKMKEKGDIPEGYSVSREKKERFSLILESASTNQTSMYLCASRTGVSHYEQYFGPGTRLTVT.

Ten or more counts support this clonotype. The gene calls are TRBV7-6 and TRBJ2-7; D is perhaps TRBD1 (6 bases). CDR1 SGHVS and CDR2 FNYEAQ come from the germline V gene. The CDR3 is 14 residues long. Trimming took off 2 bases at V and 6 bases at J, with 14 bases between the two ends. The CDR3 is CASSLPPQGTEQYF. The CDR3 bases are TGTGCCAGCAGCTTACCCCCACAGGGAACCGAGCAGTACTTC. Full variable domain (missing parts from reference TRBV7-6 and TRBJ2-7): GAGVSQSPRYKVTKRGQDVALRCDPISGHVSLYWYRQALGQGPEFLTYFNYEAQQDKSGLPNDRFSAERPEGSISTLTIQRTEQRDSAMYRCASSLPPQGTEQYFGPGTRLTVT.